This is a list of T cell receptor beta chains from one sample in a study of cytomegalovirus exposure and HLA in healthy donors. This table comes from immunoSEQ multiplex PCR, and its TCRdb copy is limited to in-frame clones, with some not included. Its clone listing holds about 150,000 clones. Sequencing was carried out using PBMCs. The source is a woman aged 45-65 years in good health and CMV-seronegative. The CDR3 runs from the conserved cysteine through the conserved F or W. D genes are given only for firm matches.

cdr3_aa: CASSQGVSSYNEQFF; cdr3_nt: TGCGCCAGCAGCCAAGGAGTGAGCTCCTACAATGAGCAGTTCTTC; cdr3_length: 15; j_call: TRBJ2-1; v_call: TRBV4-3; d_call: .
cdr3_aa: CASSQDLTRVISNQPQHF; cdr3_nt: TGTGCCAGCAGCCAAGATCTGACGAGGGTTATCAGCAATCAGCCCCAGCATTTT; cdr3_length: 18; j_call: TRBJ1-5; v_call: TRBV4-2; d_call: .
cdr3_aa: CASSLTPLAGEGPGELFF; cdr3_nt: TGCGCCAGCAGCCTCACTCCGCTAGCGGGAGAAGGGCCCGGGGAGCTGTTTTTT; cdr3_length: 18; j_call: TRBJ2-2; v_call: TRBV4-3; d_call: TRBD2
cdr3_aa: CASSPRTGEKLFF; cdr3_nt: TGTGCCAGCAGTCCCCGGACAGGCGAAAAACTGTTTTTT; cdr3_length: 13; j_call: TRBJ1-4; v_call: TRBV7-2; d_call: TRBD1
cdr3_aa: CASSATGLGKNTEAFF; cdr3_nt: TGTGCCAGCAGCGCAACAGGTCTGGGTAAGAACACTGAAGCTTTCTTT; cdr3_length: 16; j_call: TRBJ1-1; v_call: TRBV9; d_call: .
cdr3_aa: CASSSLTGIYEQYF; cdr3_nt: TGTGCCAGCAGCTCCCTGACAGGGATATACGAGCAGTACTTC; cdr3_length: 14; j_call: TRBJ2-7; v_call: TRBV7-9; d_call: TRBD1
cdr3_aa: CASSRQVSYEQYF; cdr3_nt: TGCGCCAGCAGCAGACAGGTCTCCTACGAGCAGTACTTC; cdr3_length: 13; j_call: TRBJ2-7; v_call: TRBV5-1; d_call: .
cdr3_aa: CAWGVDRSSYEQYF; cdr3_nt: TGTGCCTGGGGCGTGGACAGGAGCTCCTACGAGCAGTACTTC; cdr3_length: 14; j_call: TRBJ2-7; v_call: TRBV30; d_call: TRBD1
cdr3_aa: CASSLLSVYGYTF; cdr3_nt: TGTGCCAGCAGTTTACTTTCGGTCTATGGCTACACCTTC; cdr3_length: 13; j_call: TRBJ1-2; v_call: TRBV28; d_call: .
cdr3_aa: CASSLTGGDSPLHF; cdr3_nt: TGTGCCAGCAGTTTGACAGGGGGGGATTCACCCCTCCACTTT; cdr3_length: 14; j_call: TRBJ1-6; v_call: TRBV28; d_call: TRBD1
cdr3_aa: CASSLGTRTDTQYF; cdr3_nt: TGCGCCAGCAGTCTCGGGACTAGGACAGATACGCAGTATTTT; cdr3_length: 14; j_call: TRBJ2-3; v_call: TRBV4-1; d_call: TRBD2
cdr3_aa: CASSLGARDSGNTIYF; cdr3_nt: TGTGCCAGCAGCTTAGGCGCACGAGACTCTGGAAACACCATATATTTT; cdr3_length: 16; j_call: TRBJ1-3; v_call: TRBV7-2; d_call: .
cdr3_aa: CASLRGSPTTDEQFF; cdr3_nt: TGCGCCAGCCTCAGGGGGAGTCCCACCACAGATGAGCAGTTCTTC; cdr3_length: 15; j_call: TRBJ2-1; v_call: TRBV5-1; d_call: TRBD1
cdr3_aa: CASRTTGGGNEQFF; cdr3_nt: TGTGCCAGCAGGACGACAGGGGGTGGCAATGAGCAGTTCTTC; cdr3_length: 14; j_call: TRBJ2-1; v_call: TRBV7-9; d_call: TRBD1
cdr3_aa: CAWSIQGARSEQYF; cdr3_nt: TGTGCCTGGAGCATACAGGGGGCGCGGTCCGAGCAGTACTTC; cdr3_length: 14; j_call: TRBJ2-7; v_call: TRBV30; d_call: TRBD1
cdr3_aa: CASSLAPGTSGNAQYF; cdr3_nt: TGTGCCAGCAGCTTAGCTCCCGGGACTAGCGGGAATGCACAGTACTTC; cdr3_length: 16; j_call: TRBJ2-7; v_call: TRBV7-2; d_call: TRBD2
cdr3_aa: CASSEGGQGFYEQYF; cdr3_nt: TGTGCCAGCAGTGAAGGAGGACAGGGATTCTACGAGCAGTACTTC; cdr3_length: 15; j_call: TRBJ2-7; v_call: TRBV2; d_call: TRBD1
cdr3_aa: CASSRGTGSSYEQYF; cdr3_nt: TGTGCCAGCAGCCGGGGGACAGGGAGCTCCTACGAGCAGTACTTC; cdr3_length: 15; j_call: TRBJ2-7; v_call: TRBV6-6; d_call: TRBD1
cdr3_aa: CASSVESLAGADYNEQFF; cdr3_nt: TGTGCCAGCAGCGTAGAGTCACTAGCGGGAGCAGACTACAATGAGCAGTTCTTC; cdr3_length: 18; j_call: TRBJ2-1; v_call: TRBV9; d_call: TRBD2
cdr3_aa: CASSPDGTSGLTDTQYF; cdr3_nt: TGCGCCAGCAGCCCGGATGGTACTAGCGGGCTCACAGATACGCAGTATTTT; cdr3_length: 17; j_call: TRBJ2-3; v_call: TRBV5-1; d_call: TRBD2
cdr3_aa: CASSYSIDGGAGPQYF; cdr3_nt: TGTGCCAGCAGTTACTCGATCGACGGGGGGGCTGGGCCCCAGTACTTC; cdr3_length: 16; j_call: TRBJ2-5; v_call: TRBV6-5; d_call: TRBD2
cdr3_aa: CASSYLGAGGLNTQYF; cdr3_nt: TGTGCCAGCAGCTACCTAGGAGCGGGGGGGTTAAATACGCAGTATTTT; cdr3_length: 16; j_call: TRBJ2-3; v_call: TRBV4-2; d_call: TRBD2
cdr3_aa: CASSVGWEGATGELFF; cdr3_nt: TGTGCCAGCAGCGTAGGATGGGAAGGGGCCACCGGGGAGCTGTTTTTT; cdr3_length: 16; j_call: TRBJ2-2; v_call: TRBV9; d_call: .
cdr3_aa: CASSPQTLSGANVLTF; cdr3_nt: TGTGCCAGCAGCCCCCAAACCCTATCTGGGGCCAACGTCCTGACTTTC; cdr3_length: 16; j_call: TRBJ2-6; v_call: TRBV4-2; d_call: .
cdr3_aa: CASSALTPGLVGVTQYF; cdr3_nt: TGTGCCAGCAGTGCTCTGACACCGGGACTAGTAGGGGTGACCCAGTACTTC; cdr3_length: 17; j_call: TRBJ2-5; v_call: TRBV2; d_call: TRBD2
cdr3_aa: CASSPGQNTEAFF; cdr3_nt: TGTGCCAGCTCACCAGGACAGAACACTGAAGCTTTCTTT; cdr3_length: 13; j_call: TRBJ1-1; v_call: TRBV18; d_call: .
cdr3_aa: CASSPLAGGTYEQYF; cdr3_nt: TGTGCCAGCAGCCCCCTAGCGGGAGGGACCTACGAGCAGTACTTC; cdr3_length: 15; j_call: TRBJ2-7; v_call: TRBV11-2; d_call: TRBD2
cdr3_aa: CASSLTGGNEKLFF; cdr3_nt: TGCGCCAGCAGCCTGACAGGGGGTAATGAAAAACTGTTTTTT; cdr3_length: 14; j_call: TRBJ1-4; v_call: TRBV5-1; d_call: TRBD1
cdr3_aa: CASGQALRSTDTQYF; cdr3_nt: TGTGCCAGCGGACAGGCCCTGAGGAGCACAGATACGCAGTATTTT; cdr3_length: 15; j_call: TRBJ2-3; v_call: TRBV6-6; d_call: TRBD1
cdr3_aa: CASSLEGLAGGKQYF; cdr3_nt: TGCGCCAGCAGCTTGGAGGGACTAGCGGGAGGCAAACAGTACTTC; cdr3_length: 15; j_call: TRBJ2-7; v_call: TRBV5-1; d_call: TRBD2
cdr3_aa: CASSLLSQGNTEAFF; cdr3_nt: TGTGCCAGCAGCCTCCTCTCACAGGGGAACACTGAAGCTTTCTTT; cdr3_length: 15; j_call: TRBJ1-1; v_call: TRBV14; d_call: .
cdr3_aa: CASSPGTGESGELFF; cdr3_nt: TGTGCCAGCAGCCCAGGAACAGGCGAGTCCGGGGAGCTGTTTTTT; cdr3_length: 15; j_call: TRBJ2-2; v_call: TRBV25-1; d_call: .
cdr3_aa: CASTYDGENIQYF; cdr3_nt: TGTGCCAGCACCTATGACGGGGAAAACATTCAGTACTTC; cdr3_length: 13; j_call: TRBJ2-4; v_call: TRBV6-6; d_call: .
cdr3_aa: CASSLYLRSEKLFF; cdr3_nt: TGTGCCAGCAGCTTATACTTGAGAAGTGAAAAACTGTTTTTT; cdr3_length: 14; j_call: TRBJ1-4; v_call: TRBV5-4; d_call: .
cdr3_aa: CASTPGNNQPQHF; cdr3_nt: TGTGCCAGTACTCCAGGGAACAATCAGCCCCAGCATTTT; cdr3_length: 13; j_call: TRBJ1-5; v_call: TRBV19; d_call: .
cdr3_aa: CASRRTPLTEAFF; cdr3_nt: TGTGCCAGCAGACGGACACCCTTGACTGAAGCTTTCTTT; cdr3_length: 13; j_call: TRBJ1-1; v_call: TRBV5-8; d_call: .
cdr3_aa: CASSAGDRGYGYTF; cdr3_nt: TGTGCCAGCAGCGCCGGGGACAGGGGCTATGGCTACACCTTC; cdr3_length: 14; j_call: TRBJ1-2; v_call: TRBV9; d_call: TRBD1
cdr3_aa: CASSLTASLGRAKNIQYF; cdr3_nt: TGTGCCAGCAGCTTGACAGCGAGTCTAGGGAGGGCCAAAAACATTCAGTACTTC; cdr3_length: 18; j_call: TRBJ2-4; v_call: TRBV7-2; d_call: .
cdr3_aa: CATSRGALKETQYF; cdr3_nt: TGTGCCACCAGCAGAGGCGCATTGAAAGAGACCCAGTACTTC; cdr3_length: 14; j_call: TRBJ2-5; v_call: TRBV15; d_call: .
cdr3_aa: CASSRRVYGYTF; cdr3_nt: TGTGCCAGCAGTCGCAGGGTCTATGGCTACACCTTC; cdr3_length: 12; j_call: TRBJ1-2; v_call: TRBV28; d_call: .
cdr3_aa: CASSQIRVGRSGANVLTF; cdr3_nt: TGTGCCAGCAGCCAAATAAGGGTGGGGAGATCTGGGGCCAACGTCCTGACTTTC; cdr3_length: 18; j_call: TRBJ2-6; v_call: TRBV9; d_call: .
cdr3_aa: CATSAGWATVFTQYF; cdr3_nt: TGTGCCACCTCAGCCGGCTGGGCCACAGTTTTTACGCAGTATTTT; cdr3_length: 15; j_call: TRBJ2-3; v_call: TRBV5-4; d_call: .
cdr3_aa: CASSPQGADYEQYF; cdr3_nt: TGTGCCAGCAGTCCACAGGGGGCTGACTACGAGCAGTACTTC; cdr3_length: 14; j_call: TRBJ2-7; v_call: TRBV11-1; d_call: TRBD1
cdr3_aa: CASSRIDRGRSDTQYF; cdr3_nt: TGTGCCAGCAGCCGAATTGACAGGGGGCGGTCAGATACGCAGTATTTT; cdr3_length: 16; j_call: TRBJ2-3; v_call: TRBV11-1; d_call: TRBD1
cdr3_aa: CAISAGDSQPQHF; cdr3_nt: TGTGCCATCAGTGCGGGGGATAGTCAGCCCCAGCATTTT; cdr3_length: 13; j_call: TRBJ1-5; v_call: TRBV10-3; d_call: .
cdr3_aa: CASSGQMSSYNSPLHF; cdr3_nt: TGTGCCAGCAGCGGGCAGATGAGCTCCTATAATTCACCCCTCCACTTT; cdr3_length: 16; j_call: TRBJ1-6; v_call: TRBV7-6; d_call: .
cdr3_aa: CASSVTGDSGNTIYF; cdr3_nt: TGTGCCAGCAGCGTTACAGGAGACTCTGGAAACACCATATATTTT; cdr3_length: 15; j_call: TRBJ1-3; v_call: TRBV9; d_call: .
cdr3_aa: CAWRAFYQGEIATNEKLFF; cdr3_nt: TGTGCCTGGAGGGCCTTTTATCAGGGGGAGATAGCAACTAATGAAAAACTGTTTTTT; cdr3_length: 19; j_call: TRBJ1-4; v_call: TRBV30; d_call: TRBD1
cdr3_aa: CSVEGQGSGGYTF; cdr3_nt: TGCAGCGTTGAGGGGCAGGGGTCCGGTGGCTACACCTTC; cdr3_length: 13; j_call: TRBJ1-2; v_call: TRBV29-1; d_call: .